This note documents a single T cell receptor beta chain sequence. Its specificity is not known. Germline V gene lookup returns CDR1 SGHTA and CDR2 FQGNSA. This CDR3 spans 14 amino acids. V lost 1 base and J lost 6, with 9 bases in between. The data originate from a study of CD8 T cells in ankylosing spondylitis. Study findings and constraints: A TCR beta motif of roughly 8 highly homologous variants seemed to mark ankylosing spondylitis blood. CD8+ cells made up the disease-linked clones, which were relatively rare in peripheral blood. Disease-associated clones were reportedly significantly overrepresented in matched ankylosing spondylitis synovial fluid. A subset of motif variants has previously been described in the synovial fluid and blood of reactive arthritis.

5'-RACE, quantitative and with molecular barcodes, yielded the TCR beta libraries. Each CDR3 protein is one row after TCRdb ran MiXCR on the 5' RACE reads. The table records tens of thousands of distinct CDR3 sequences, about 9% of them present only once. The V gene is TRBV7-2, the J gene TRBJ2-2; D is unresolved. The clonotype comes from a male donor with ankylosing spondylitis. What was sequenced was blood, either unsorted or a sorted T cell fraction (not recorded which). CDR3 loop: CASSLELPPGELFF. For the CDR3, the DNA is TGTGCCAGCAGCTTAGAACTACCCCCCGGGGAGCTGTTTTTT.